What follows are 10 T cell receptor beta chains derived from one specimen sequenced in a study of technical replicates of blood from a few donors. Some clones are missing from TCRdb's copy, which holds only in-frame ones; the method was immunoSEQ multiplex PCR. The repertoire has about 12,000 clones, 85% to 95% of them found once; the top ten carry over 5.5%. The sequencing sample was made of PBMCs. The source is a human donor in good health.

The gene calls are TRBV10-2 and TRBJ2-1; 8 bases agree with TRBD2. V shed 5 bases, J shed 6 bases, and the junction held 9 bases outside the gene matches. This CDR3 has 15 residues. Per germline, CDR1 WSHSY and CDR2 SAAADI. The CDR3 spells CASSKSSGTSNEQFF. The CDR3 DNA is TGCGCCAGCAGTAAAAGCTCCGGGACTAGCAATGAGCAGTTCTTC.

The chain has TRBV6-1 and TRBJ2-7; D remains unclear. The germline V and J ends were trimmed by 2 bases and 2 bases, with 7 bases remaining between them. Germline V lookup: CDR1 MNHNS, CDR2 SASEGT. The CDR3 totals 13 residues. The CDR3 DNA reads TGTGCCAGCAGTGAAAACATGGCCTACGAGCAGTACTTC. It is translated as CASSENMAYEQYF.

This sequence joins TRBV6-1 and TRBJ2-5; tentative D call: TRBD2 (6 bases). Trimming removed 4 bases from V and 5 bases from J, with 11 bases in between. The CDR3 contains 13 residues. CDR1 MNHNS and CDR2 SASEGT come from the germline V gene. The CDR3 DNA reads TGTGCCAGCAGTGGGGACGCGGGGGAGACCCAGTACTTC. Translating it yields CASSGDAGETQYF.

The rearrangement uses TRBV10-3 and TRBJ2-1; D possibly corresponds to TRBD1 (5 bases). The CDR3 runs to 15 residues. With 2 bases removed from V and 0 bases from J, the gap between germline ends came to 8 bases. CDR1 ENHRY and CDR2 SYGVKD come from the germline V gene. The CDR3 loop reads CAISEGQISYNEQFF. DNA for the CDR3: TGTGCCATCAGTGAGGGACAAATCTCCTACAATGAGCAGTTCTTC.

The chain's CDR3 is CASSLAPGGQGASYEQYF. CDR3 DNA: TGCGCCAGCAGCTTGGCGCCGGGAGGCCAGGGGGCATCCTACGAGCAGTACTTC. The chain recombines TRBV5-1 with TRBJ2-7, with a weak D call TRBD1 (8 bases). The V and J ends lost 0 bases and 1 base respectively, with 20 bases between them. This CDR3 contains 18 residues. CDR1 SGHRS and CDR2 YFSETQ come from the germline V gene.

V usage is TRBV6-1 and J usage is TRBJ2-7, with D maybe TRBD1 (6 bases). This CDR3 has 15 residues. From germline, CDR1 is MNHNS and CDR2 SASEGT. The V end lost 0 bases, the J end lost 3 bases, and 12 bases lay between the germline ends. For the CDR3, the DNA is TGTGCCAGCAGTGAAGCGCTACAGGGAGTCTACGAGCAGTACTTC. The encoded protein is CASSEALQGVYEQYF.

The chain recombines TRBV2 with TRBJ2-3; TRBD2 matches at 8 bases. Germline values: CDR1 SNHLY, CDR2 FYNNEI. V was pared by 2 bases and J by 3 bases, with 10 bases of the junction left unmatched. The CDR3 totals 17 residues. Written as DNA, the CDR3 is TGTGCCAGCAGTGAACCGGGGGGGGTGTCCGAGACAGATACGCAGTATTTT. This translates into CASSEPGGVSETDTQYF.

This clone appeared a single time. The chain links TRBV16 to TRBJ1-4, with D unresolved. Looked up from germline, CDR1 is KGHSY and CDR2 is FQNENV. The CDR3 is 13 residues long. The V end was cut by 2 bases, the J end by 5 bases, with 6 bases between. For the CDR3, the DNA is TGTGCCAGCAGCCAAGGGAGAAATGAAAAACTGTTTTTT. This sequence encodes CASSQGRNEKLFF.

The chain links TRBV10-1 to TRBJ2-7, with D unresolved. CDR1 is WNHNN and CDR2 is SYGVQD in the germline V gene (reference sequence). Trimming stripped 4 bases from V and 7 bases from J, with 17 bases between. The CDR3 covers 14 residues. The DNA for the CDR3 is TGCGCCAGCAGTGGATTAAGCGTGTCTGGAGAGCAGTACTTC. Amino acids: CASSGLSVSGEQYF.

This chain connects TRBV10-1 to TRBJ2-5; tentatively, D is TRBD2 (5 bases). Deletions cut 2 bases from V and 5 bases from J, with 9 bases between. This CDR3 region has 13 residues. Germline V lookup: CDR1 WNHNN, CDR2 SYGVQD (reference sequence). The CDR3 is CASSETRGETQYF. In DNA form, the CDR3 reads TGCGCCAGCAGTGAGACTAGAGGGGAGACCCAGTACTTC.